This entry is about one T cell receptor beta chain. The protocol was immunoSEQ multiplex PCR, while the TCRdb copy is restricted to in-frame clones and leaves out a portion. The sample yields roughly 200,000 clones, approximately 83% seen once. These data are taken from a study of blood T cell repertoires in COVID-19. Study-wide background: Sites in the United States, Italy and Spain provided acute and convalescent COVID-19 samples.

This CDR3 region has 14 residues. CDR1 and CDR2 (germline): SGDLS, YYNGEE. V lost 2 bases and J lost 7, with 12 bases in between. The receptor comes from a man in his forties or fifties with active or convalescent COVID-19. The V and J genes are TRBV9 and TRBJ1-4; D is unclear. Sample: peripheral blood. This CDR3 is CASSVSGIGEKLFF. For the CDR3, the DNA is TGTGCCAGCAGCGTTTCGGGGATAGGTGAAAAACTGTTTTTT. The whole variable domain, filled in from reference TRBV9 and TRBJ1-4, reads DSGVTQTPKHLITATGQRVTLRCSPRSGDLSVYWYQQSLDQGLQFLIQYYNGEERAKGNILERFSAQQFPDLHSELNLSSLELGDSALYFCASSVSGIGEKLFFGSGTQLSVL.